This paragraph covers one T cell receptor beta chain sequence. Following a re-call of the 5' RACE reads, TCRdb has one entry per CDR3 protein and lacks DNA. This sample's table has about 210,000 distinct CDR3 sequences. These data originate in a study of monozygotic twins with inflammatory bowel disease. Germline V gives CDR1 SGHRS, CDR2 YFSETQ. The CDR3 spans 13 residues. The sequenced sample consisted of blood. The rearrangement uses TRBV5-1 and TRBJ2-5. The TCR was taken from a human donor with ulcerative colitis or Crohn's disease, or a healthy co-twin of an affected twin (not recorded which). The CDR3 protein is CASSLRSQETQYF.